A selection of T cell receptor beta chains follows, all from one sample in a study of blood T cell repertoires in COVID-19. The protocol was immunoSEQ multiplex PCR, while the TCRdb copy is restricted to in-frame clones and leaves out a portion. The data show about 200,000 clones, roughly 90% seen once. Sample: peripheral blood. The receptors were gathered from a man in his forties or fifties with COVID-19, enrolled during active disease. Both conserved end residues are part of each CDR3. Fields, in order: V gene, clone size, D gene, J gene, CDR3 protein, CDR3 DNA. D genes are given only for firm matches. Part of the rows lack a size; the others show once, few, many or a class for expanded clones.

V gene: TRBV9
clone size: NA
D gene: NA
J gene: TRBJ1-1
CDR3 protein: CASSAPGNTEAFF
CDR3 DNA: TGTGCCAGCAGCGCCCCAGGAAACACTGAAGCTTTCTTT

V gene: TRBV7-7
clone size: NA
D gene: NA
J gene: TRBJ2-7
CDR3 protein: CASSLEGGSSYEQYF
CDR3 DNA: TGTGCCAGCAGCTTAGAAGGAGGGAGCTCCTACGAGCAGTACTTC

V gene: TRBV3-1/TRBV3-2
clone size: once
D gene: NA
J gene: TRBJ2-3
CDR3 protein: CASSLTVPRVALSTDTQYF
CDR3 DNA: TGTGCCAGCAGCCTTACCGTTCCCCGGGTTGCGCTTAGCACAGATACGCAGTATTTT

V gene: TRBV11-2
clone size: NA
D gene: NA
J gene: TRBJ2-7
CDR3 protein: CASSFLTSSYEQYF
CDR3 DNA: TGTGCCAGCAGCTTCCTTACTAGTTCCTACGAGCAGTACTTC

V gene: TRBV6-5
clone size: NA
D gene: TRBD1
J gene: TRBJ2-7
CDR3 protein: CASSYGQGASYEQYF
CDR3 DNA: TGTGCCAGCAGTTACGGACAGGGGGCCTCCTACGAGCAGTACTTC

V gene: TRBV6-1
clone size: NA
D gene: TRBD1
J gene: TRBJ1-5
CDR3 protein: CASSEGQGAEPQHF
CDR3 DNA: TGTGCCAGCAGTGAAGGACAGGGAGCGGAGCCCCAGCATTTT

V gene: TRBV6-2/TRBV6-3
clone size: NA
D gene: NA
J gene: TRBJ2-1
CDR3 protein: CASSFGGRYEQFF
CDR3 DNA: TGTGCCAGCAGTTTCGGGGGGCGGTATGAGCAGTTCTTC

V gene: TRBV28
clone size: NA
D gene: TRBD1
J gene: TRBJ1-6
CDR3 protein: CASSWTGQGNSPLHF
CDR3 DNA: TGTGCCAGCAGTTGGACTGGACAGGGGAATTCACCCCTCCACTTT

V gene: TRBV18
clone size: NA
D gene: NA
J gene: TRBJ1-2
CDR3 protein: CASSPTQVYGYTF
CDR3 DNA: TGTGCCAGCTCTCCTACTCAGGTCTATGGCTACACCTTC

V gene: TRBV15
clone size: NA
D gene: TRBD2
J gene: TRBJ2-1
CDR3 protein: CATSRVLSGYGGYNEQFF
CDR3 DNA: TGTGCCACCAGCAGAGTCTTAAGCGGGTACGGGGGGTACAATGAGCAGTTCTTC

V gene: TRBV6-5
clone size: NA
D gene: TRBD2
J gene: TRBJ2-5
CDR3 protein: CASSYASGGYLETQYF
CDR3 DNA: TGTGCCAGCAGTTACGCTAGCGGGGGGTATTTGGAGACCCAGTACTTC